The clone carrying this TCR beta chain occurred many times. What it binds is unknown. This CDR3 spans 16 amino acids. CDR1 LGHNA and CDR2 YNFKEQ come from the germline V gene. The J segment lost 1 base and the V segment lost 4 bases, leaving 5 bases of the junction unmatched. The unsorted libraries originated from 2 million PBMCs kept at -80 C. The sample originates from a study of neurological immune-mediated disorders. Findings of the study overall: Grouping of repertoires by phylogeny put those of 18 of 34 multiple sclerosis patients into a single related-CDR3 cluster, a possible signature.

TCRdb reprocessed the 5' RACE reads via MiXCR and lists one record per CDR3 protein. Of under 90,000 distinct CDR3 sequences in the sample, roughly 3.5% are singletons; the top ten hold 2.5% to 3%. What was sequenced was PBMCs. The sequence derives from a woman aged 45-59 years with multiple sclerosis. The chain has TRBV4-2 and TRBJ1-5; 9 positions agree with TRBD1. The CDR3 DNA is TGTGCCAGCAGCCTCGGGGACAGGGTAAGCAATCAGCCCCAGCATTTT. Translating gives CASSLGDRVSNQPQHF.